This TCR beta chain emerged from a study of memory CD4+ T cells and cytomegalovirus serostatus. Notes on the study in general: Each of 67 CMV-associated TCRbeta sequences occurred in one to five individuals.

Single viable CD3+CD4+CD8-CD45RO+ cells were sorted as the memory CD4+ T cells. About this clone: Its antigen is unknown.

Here immunoSEQ multiplex PCR was the method, and the copy in TCRdb shows in-frame clones only, minus some. The table lists about 46,000 clones, approximately 78% of them singletons, with 0.75% to 1% in the top ten. The sequence came from an adult in good health and CMV-seronegative. Material for sequencing was memory CD4+ T cells from blood.

The chain's CDR3 is CAVIWGYTTYINTEAFF. CDR3 sequence (DNA): TGCGCCGTTATATGGGGGTATACGACCTACATAAACACTGAAGCTTTCTTT. The rearrangement joins TRBV5-1 to TRBJ1-1, with D possibly TRBD1 on 5 matching bases. The CDR3 has 17 residues. Trimming pared 10 bases from V and 2 bases from J, leaving 27 bases between. The germline V gene has CDR1 SGHRS and CDR2 YFSETQ.